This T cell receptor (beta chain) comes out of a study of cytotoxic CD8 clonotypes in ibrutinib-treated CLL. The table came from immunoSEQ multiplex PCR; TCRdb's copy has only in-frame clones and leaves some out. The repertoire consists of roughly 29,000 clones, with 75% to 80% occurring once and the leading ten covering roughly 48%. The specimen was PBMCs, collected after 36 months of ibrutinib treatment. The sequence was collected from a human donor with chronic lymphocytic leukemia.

The CDR3 DNA reads as TGTGCCAGCAGCAACCGGGACAGGGGGACCTACGAGCAGTACTTC. It encodes CASSNRDRGTYEQYF. The V call is TRBV5-4, the J call TRBJ2-7; 11 nucleotides agree with TRBD1. CDR3 length equals 15 residues. In germline, CDR1 is SGHNT, CDR2 YYREEE (reference sequence). V shed 4 bases, J shed 2 bases, and the junction held 5 bases outside the gene matches.